This T cell receptor (beta chain) was sequenced during a study of regulatory T cells in long-lasting Graves disease. Study-wide background: Those Graves' patients who were newly diagnosed had been on antithyroid drugs under 3 months.

The length of the CDR3 is 16 residues. J lost 2 bases, V lost 3 bases, and 10 bases had no gene match. From germline, CDR1 is SGHRS and CDR2 YFSETQ. According to the study, TCR beta libraries were built with iRepertoire HTBI primers and CDR3-region Arm-PCR. TCRdb re-called the multiplex PCR reads through MiXCR, storing one row per CDR3 protein. The sample carries hundreds of thousands of distinct CDR3 sequences, 16% recorded once. The time point denotes: newly diagnosed GD, antithyroid drugs for less than 3 months. PBMC RNA was the source of the TCR library. These same records also appear under a second study, on T cells in Graves' hyperthyroidism and ophthalmopathy.

This TCR was recovered from a man aged 35-49 years with Graves disease. The sequences come from peripheral blood mononuclear cells (PBMCs), collected at new diagnosis, from a patient treated with antithyroid drugs. V usage is TRBV5-1 and J usage is TRBJ1-1, with 7 bases that match TRBD1. The CDR3 sequence is CASSWTTGQINTEAFF. The CDR3, as DNA: TGCGCCAGCAGCTGGACCACGGGACAGATAAACACTGAAGCTTTCTTT.